Given below is one T cell receptor beta chain in context. Its target is unknown. Profiling relied on immunoSEQ multiplex PCR, and the TCRdb table lists in-frame clones only, not all of them. The data contain roughly 25,000 clones, more than 85% of them singletons. The sample comes from a study of T cells in localized non-small cell lung cancer. Broader study findings: In adjacent lung appeared a median about 58 of the top 100 tumor clones.

Trimming stripped 3 bases from V and 2 bases from J, with 6 bases between. The germline V gene encodes CDR1 SGHNT and CDR2 YYREEE (reference sequence). CDR3 length: 12 amino acids. This chain uses TRBV5-4 with TRBJ2-7; no reliable D call. This receptor was taken from a female donor over 55 with stage II squamous cell lung carcinoma. The source material was peripheral blood, sampled before any cancer treatment. In nucleotides, the CDR3 is TGTGCCAGCAGCTCCTGGCCCTACGAGCAGTACTTC. Its translation is CASSSWPYEQYF.